A selection of T cell receptor beta chains follows, all from one sample in a study of cytomegalovirus exposure and HLA in healthy donors. Sequenced by immunoSEQ multiplex PCR; TCRdb stores in-frame clones only, minus some. The table includes about 95,000 clones, about three quarters detected once. Sequenced input: PBMCs. The receptors stem from a man in his 60s in good health and CMV-seronegative. Each CDR3 is given with its conserved first and last residue. The order of the fields is CDR3 length, J gene, V gene, CDR3 protein.

len: 15
j_gene: TRBJ1-3
v_gene: TRBV4-1
CDR3aa: CASSRTGSSGNTIYF

len: 13
j_gene: TRBJ1-1
v_gene: TRBV30
CDR3aa: CAWVPEGTDEAFF

len: 15
j_gene: TRBJ1-2
v_gene: TRBV4-2
CDR3aa: CASSEDRGLEYGYTF

len: 14
j_gene: TRBJ1-5
v_gene: TRBV7-2
CDR3aa: CASSRPGNNQPQHF

len: 17
j_gene: TRBJ2-1
v_gene: TRBV29-1
CDR3aa: CSVEGLAGGPLGNEQFF

len: 15
j_gene: TRBJ2-3
v_gene: TRBV5-1
CDR3aa: CASSPGQYGTDTQYF

len: 14
j_gene: TRBJ2-3
v_gene: TRBV7-2
CDR3aa: CASSLDSATDTQYF

len: 12
j_gene: TRBJ1-6
v_gene: TRBV25-1
CDR3aa: CASSDSSSPLHF

len: 12
j_gene: TRBJ1-5
v_gene: TRBV6-5
CDR3aa: CASSRGQGAQHF

len: 14
j_gene: TRBJ1-4
v_gene: TRBV27
CDR3aa: CASSLRGTNEKLFF

len: 16
j_gene: TRBJ2-7
v_gene: TRBV19
CDR3aa: CASSSTGTGPLYEQYF

len: 15
j_gene: TRBJ1-3
v_gene: TRBV7-9
CDR3aa: CASSLLPNSGNTIYF

len: 13
j_gene: TRBJ2-1
v_gene: TRBV25-1
CDR3aa: CASSDPRKDEQFF

len: 17
j_gene: TRBJ2-1
v_gene: TRBV9
CDR3aa: CASSARLAGGRKVEQFF

len: 12
j_gene: TRBJ2-2
v_gene: TRBV29-1
CDR3aa: CSVEDSEGELFF

len: 14
j_gene: TRBJ2-1
v_gene: TRBV25-1
CDR3aa: CASSAGGGRNEQFF

len: 14
j_gene: TRBJ1-5
v_gene: TRBV30
CDR3aa: CAWSVTGFDQPQHF

len: 11
j_gene: TRBJ2-7
v_gene: TRBV28
CDR3aa: CASSLGGEQYF

len: 13
j_gene: TRBJ1-2
v_gene: TRBV29-1
CDR3aa: CSVETGTAYGYTF

len: 15
j_gene: TRBJ2-1
v_gene: TRBV5-1
CDR3aa: CASTNVAGAYNEQFF

len: 15
j_gene: TRBJ1-2
v_gene: TRBV5-1
CDR3aa: CASSSDTALEYGYTF

len: 17
j_gene: TRBJ1-4
v_gene: TRBV7-9
CDR3aa: CASSPRLGQATNEKLFF

len: 16
j_gene: TRBJ2-1
v_gene: TRBV15
CDR3aa: CATSTGGGGGYNEQFF

len: 15
j_gene: TRBJ2-2
v_gene: TRBV7-8
CDR3aa: CASPGGGQNTGELFF

len: 11
j_gene: TRBJ1-1
v_gene: TRBV30
CDR3aa: CAWTPGTGAFF

len: 15
j_gene: TRBJ2-1
v_gene: TRBV5-4
CDR3aa: CASSAGTGGYNEQFF

len: 12
j_gene: TRBJ2-1
v_gene: TRBV7-2
CDR3aa: CASRGSAEEQFF

len: 14
j_gene: TRBJ2-7
v_gene: TRBV29-1
CDR3aa: CSVEEGGGFYEQYF

len: 15
j_gene: TRBJ2-1
v_gene: TRBV7-2
CDR3aa: CASSSNYYSYNEQFF

len: 11
j_gene: TRBJ2-5
v_gene: TRBV19
CDR3aa: CASSIRETQYF

len: 16
j_gene: TRBJ2-3
v_gene: TRBV19
CDR3aa: CASSTGLAGVSDTQYF

len: 16
j_gene: TRBJ2-3
v_gene: TRBV7-2
CDR3aa: CASSLGGSKLADTQYF

len: 18
j_gene: TRBJ2-1
v_gene: TRBV5-1
CDR3aa: CASSLVGLAGGPYNEQFF

len: 15
j_gene: TRBJ1-3
v_gene: TRBV7-2
CDR3aa: CASSLGSVSGNTIYF

len: 17
j_gene: TRBJ2-2
v_gene: TRBV7-6
CDR3aa: CASSSRGGEVNTGELFF

len: 16
j_gene: TRBJ2-7
v_gene: TRBV28
CDR3aa: CASSWGFGAGGYEQYF

len: 14
j_gene: TRBJ2-7
v_gene: TRBV5-6
CDR3aa: CASSPGGQNYEQYF

len: 14
j_gene: TRBJ2-1
v_gene: TRBV13
CDR3aa: CASIRAGAKNEQFF

len: 15
j_gene: TRBJ2-1
v_gene: TRBV5-4
CDR3aa: CASSLAGTRYNEQFF

len: 16
j_gene: TRBJ1-6
v_gene: TRBV4-3
CDR3aa: CASSQDEEIRGSALHF

len: 15
j_gene: TRBJ1-5
v_gene: TRBV6-5
CDR3aa: CASSYTTGGDQPQHF